This is a list of T cell receptor beta chains from one sample in a study of Ad26.COV2.S vaccination and SARS-CoV-2 variants. The assay was immunoSEQ multiplex PCR, and TCRdb's table has in-frame clones only and misses some. The sample yields some 300,000 clones, around 83% seen once. This material consisted of peripheral blood, taken in a trial of Ad26.COV2.S vaccine versus placebo. The receptors were sampled from a person between 18 and 65 years old who received the Ad26.COV2.S COVID-19 vaccine or a placebo. Each CDR3 is given with its conserved first and last residue. D genes are given only for firm matches. Only part of the rows carry a size: once, few, many, or a class if the clone is expanded.

TRBJ1-2	TRBV10-3	NA	NA	CAIRGAGASSEYGYTF	TGTGCCATCAGGGGAGCCGGGGCGAGTTCGGAATATGGCTACACCTTC
TRBJ2-7	TRBV20-1	NA	NA	CSASGGYAYEQYF	TGCAGTGCTAGTGGGGGGTATGCCTACGAGCAGTACTTC
TRBJ2-7	TRBV18	TRBD2	NA	CASSPNPPLAGVNYEQYF	TGTGCCAGCTCACCCAATCCCCCACTAGCGGGGGTGAACTACGAGCAGTACTTC
TRBJ1-2	TRBV18	TRBD1	NA	CASSPRDRGVYGYTF	TGTGCCAGCTCACCTCGGGACAGGGGTGTATATGGCTACACCTTC
TRBJ1-5	TRBV6-2/TRBV6-3	NA	NA	CASSYTATPNRRNQPQHF	TGTGCCAGCAGTTACACGGCGACACCAAACAGGCGCAATCAGCCCCAGCATTTT
TRBJ2-3	TRBV25-1	NA	NA	CASSDPTSGAFTDTQYF	TGTGCCAGCAGTGATCCGACAAGCGGTGCTTTCACAGATACGCAGTATTTT
TRBJ2-1	TRBV27	NA	NA	CASRDGGSYNEQFF	TGTGCCAGCAGGGATGGGGGCTCCTACAATGAGCAGTTCTTC
TRBJ1-5	TRBV19	NA	NA	CASSRRENQPQHF	TGTGCCAGTAGTAGAAGGGAGAATCAGCCCCAGCATTTT
TRBJ1-3	TRBV11-2	NA	NA	CASSLDGFRGKPGNTIYF	TGTGCCAGCAGCTTAGACGGATTCAGGGGCAAACCTGGAAACACCATATATTTT
TRBJ1-3	TRBV30	NA	NA	CAWSPEGRSGNTIYF	TGTGCCTGGTCTCCGGAAGGGCGCTCTGGAAACACCATATATTTT
TRBJ1-5	TRBV30	NA	NA	CAWSVNSADQPQHF	TGTGCCTGGAGTGTAAATTCTGCAGATCAGCCCCAGCATTTT
TRBJ1-2	TRBV6-2/TRBV6-3	NA	NA	CASSYGRSYGYTF	TGTGCCAGCAGTTACGGGCGGAGCTATGGCTACACCTTC
TRBJ1-1	TRBV19	NA	NA	CASRSQPRNTEAFF	TGTGCCAGTAGATCCCAACCTCGGAACACTGAAGCTTTCTTT
TRBJ1-4	TRBV4-1	NA	NA	CASSQEWARTNEKLFF	TGCGCCAGCAGCCAAGAATGGGCCAGGACTAATGAAAAACTGTTTTTT
TRBJ1-5	TRBV6-4	NA	NA	CASSATSAGNQPQHF	TGTGCCAGCAGTGCGACCTCCGCGGGCAATCAGCCCCAGCATTTT
TRBJ2-3	TRBV7-2	TRBD2	few	CASSSRTSGGVDTQYF	TGTGCCAGCAGCTCCCGGACTAGCGGGGGAGTAGATACGCAGTATTTT
TRBJ2-7	TRBV6-2/TRBV6-3	TRBD1	NA	CASSHKDRAYSYEQYF	TGTGCCAGCAGTCACAAGGACAGGGCATACTCCTACGAGCAGTACTTC
TRBJ2-1	TRBV10-3	NA	NA	CAISFSLGSYNEQFF	TGTGCCATCTCGTTTAGCTTGGGCTCCTACAATGAGCAGTTCTTC